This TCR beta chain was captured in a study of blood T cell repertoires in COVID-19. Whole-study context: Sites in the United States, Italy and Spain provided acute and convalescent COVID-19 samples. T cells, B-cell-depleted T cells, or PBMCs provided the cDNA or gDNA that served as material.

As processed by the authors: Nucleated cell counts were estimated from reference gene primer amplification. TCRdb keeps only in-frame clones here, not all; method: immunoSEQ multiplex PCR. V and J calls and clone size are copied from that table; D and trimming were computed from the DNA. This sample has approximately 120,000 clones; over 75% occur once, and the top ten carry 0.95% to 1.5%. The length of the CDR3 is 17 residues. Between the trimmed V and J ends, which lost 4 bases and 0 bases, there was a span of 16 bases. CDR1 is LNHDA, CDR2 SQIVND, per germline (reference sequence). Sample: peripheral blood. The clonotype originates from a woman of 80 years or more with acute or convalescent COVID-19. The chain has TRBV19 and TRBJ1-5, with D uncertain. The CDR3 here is CASSRLDGRGSNQPQHF. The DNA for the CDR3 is TGTGCCAGTAGTAGACTCGACGGTCGTGGTAGCAATCAGCCCCAGCATTTT.